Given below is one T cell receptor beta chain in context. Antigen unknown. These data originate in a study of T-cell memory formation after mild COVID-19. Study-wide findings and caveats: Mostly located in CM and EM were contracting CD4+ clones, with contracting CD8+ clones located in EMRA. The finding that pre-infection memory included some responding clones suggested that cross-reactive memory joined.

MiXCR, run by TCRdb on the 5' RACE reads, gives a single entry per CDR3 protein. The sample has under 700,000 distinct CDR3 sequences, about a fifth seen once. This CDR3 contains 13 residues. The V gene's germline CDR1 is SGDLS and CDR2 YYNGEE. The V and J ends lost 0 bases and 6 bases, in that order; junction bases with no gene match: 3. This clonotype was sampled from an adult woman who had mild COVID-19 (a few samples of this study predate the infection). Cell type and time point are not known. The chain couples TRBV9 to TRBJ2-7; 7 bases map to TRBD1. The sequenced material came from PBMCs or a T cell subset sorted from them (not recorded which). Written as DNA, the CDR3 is TGTGCCAGCAGCGTAGCTTGGGACAGCGAGCAGTACTTC. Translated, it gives CASSVAWDSEQYF.